The clone carrying this TCR beta chain was recorded many times. Its antigen is unidentified. This sample is part of a study of T cells after yellow fever vaccination. Study outcomes and limitations: After the booster, roughly 96% of CD4 and 88% of CD8 primary-response clones were re-detected. A weaker but faster secondary response was observed, peaking on day 5 versus 15. Clonotypes found in both CD4 and CD8 compartments made up a small share.

The study made its TCR cDNA through 5'RACE template switching. That step introduced a universal primer site along with UMIs. TCRdb reprocessed the 5' RACE reads with MiXCR, giving one entry per CDR3 protein. The table has about 320,000 distinct CDR3 sequences, around 4.4% seen once. The germline CDR1 and CDR2 sequences are MNHEY and SMNVEV (reference sequence). The CDR3 has 16 residues. V was cut by 0 bases and J by 8 bases, with 19 bases left in between. Sequencing used PBMCs, obtained 15 days after the yellow fever booster vaccination. The V gene is TRBV27, the J gene TRBJ1-2; D remains unclear. This sequence originates from a man aged 18 to 30 who received the YFV17D yellow fever vaccine. CDR3 sequence: CASSLSKFGGFIGYTF. DNA for the CDR3: TGTGCCAGCAGTTTATCGAAATTTGGTGGGTTTATAGGCTACACCTTC.